The clone carrying this T cell receptor (beta chain) was detected only a few times. These data originate in a study of blood T cell repertoires in COVID-19. Study at large: PBMCs, B-cell-depleted T cells, or T cells provided the cDNA or gDNA that made up the material.

Profiling relied on immunoSEQ multiplex PCR, and the TCRdb table lists in-frame clones only, not all of them. The sample includes 150,000 or so clones, more than 85% seen only once; the top ten take about 4.5%. The TCR comes from a man in his 60s with COVID-19, enrolled during active disease. Sequencing used peripheral blood.

The CDR3 DNA reads TGTGCCAGCGGCTCGACAGAGAACACTGAAGCTTTCTTT. The encoded protein is CASGSTENTEAFF. V and J are TRBV12-3 or TRBV12-4 and TRBJ1-1, with a possible D match to TRBD1 (5 bases). Trimming took 8 bases from V and 1 from J, leaving 11 bases between them. CDR3 size: 13 residues.